One T cell receptor beta chain is described in this entry. This sample was taken from a study of shared clonotypes between healthy human individuals. Sequencing used immunoSEQ multiplex PCR; TCRdb keeps in-frame clones, though not all of them. Of approximately 320,000 clones in the sample, 74% were seen once. V was pared by 6 bases and J by 4 bases, with 10 bases of the junction left unmatched. CDR3 size: 15 residues. Germline CDR1 is MDHEN and CDR2 is SYDVKM. Input material: memory CD4+ T cells sorted from blood. Subset indicated: CD45RA-negative fraction. The chain employs TRBV28 and TRBJ2-3; 7 nucleotides agree with TRBD1. This TCR derives from a man between 25 and 39 years old in good health. The chain's CDR3 is CASRGSGGVADTQYF. The CDR3 DNA reads TGTGCCAGCAGAGGGTCAGGGGGAGTGGCAGATACGCAGTATTTT.